These T cell receptor beta chains were read from a single sample in a study of blood T cell repertoires in COVID-19. Here immunoSEQ multiplex PCR was the method, and the copy in TCRdb shows in-frame clones only, minus some. Of about 240,000 clones listed, 70% to 90% are singletons. Sequenced input: peripheral blood. The receptors come from a man in his fifties or sixties with COVID-19, enrolled during active disease. Each CDR3 is given with its conserved first and last residue. A D gene is named only where the DNA matches it firmly. The listing skips clone size in some rows; elsewhere it reads once, few, many or a size class.

TRBJ1-6 | . | TRBV19 | . | TGTGCCAGTAGTAACCGGGAGATCTCCTATTCACCCCTCCACTTT | CASSNREISYSPLHF
TRBJ2-7 | . | TRBV6-5 | . | TGTGCCAGCGAGGCAGAGGTCCTACGGGAGCAGTACTTC | CASEAEVLREQYF
TRBJ1-2 | . | TRBV12-3/TRBV12-4 | . | TGTGCCAGCAGTTTTTATGGACAGAGTGGCTACACCTTC | CASSFYGQSGYTF
TRBJ1-2 | TRBD1 | TRBV30 | few | TGTGCCTGGAGTGTAGACCCTCGTAGGACAGGGGTTGGCTACACCTTC | CAWSVDPRRTGVGYTF
TRBJ1-3 | . | TRBV5-1 | . | TGCGCCAGCAGCTTGGGGGCCGGAAGCTCTGGAAACACCATATATTTT | CASSLGAGSSGNTIYF
TRBJ1-2 | TRBD1 | TRBV5-1 | . | TGCGCCAGCAGGCGTGACAGGGAGAGTTGGGGCTACACCTTC | CASRRDRESWGYTF
TRBJ2-7 | TRBD1 | TRBV28 | . | TGTGCCAGCAGTAGTCCGGGACAGACATACGAGCAGTACTTC | CASSSPGQTYEQYF
TRBJ2-6 | TRBD2 | TRBV19 | . | TGTGCCAGTAGTATATATGGGGGATTAGCGGGGGTTGGGGCCAACGTCCTGACTTTC | CASSIYGGLAGVGANVLTF
TRBJ1-5 | TRBD1 | TRBV6-5 | . | TGTGCCAGCAGAGACCGGACAGGAACCAATCAGCCCCAGCATTTT | CASRDRTGTNQPQHF
TRBJ2-6 | . | TRBV9 | . | TGTGCCAGCAGCCCAGTGGGCGCTCCTCTGGGTGGGGCCAACGTCCTGACTTTC | CASSPVGAPLGGANVLTF
TRBJ1-5 | . | TRBV3-1/TRBV3-2 | . | TGTGCCAGCAGCCCAACGAGGTACCAGCCCCAGCATTTT | CASSPTRYQPQHF
TRBJ2-7 | TRBD2 | TRBV20-1 | . | TGCAGTGCTAGTAGCGGGGGGGCCTACGAGCAGTACTTC | CSASSGGAYEQYF
TRBJ2-5 | . | TRBV7-6 | . | TGTGCCAGCAGCCCCCGGGGGGAGACCCAGTACTTC | CASSPRGETQYF
TRBJ2-2 | TRBD1 | TRBV19 | few | TGTGCCAGTAGTTCGTCCCGGGACAGGTTCTCTGGGGAGCTGTTTTTT | CASSSSRDRFSGELFF
TRBJ2-5 | . | TRBV6-1 | . | TGTGCCAGCAGTGAAGTTGTTTCGGCGGGGACAGAGACCCAGTACTTC | CASSEVVSAGTETQYF
TRBJ1-2 | . | TRBV4-1 | . | TGCGCCAGCAGCCAAGAGGGGGCGAACTATGGCTACACCTTC | CASSQEGANYGYTF
TRBJ2-2 | . | TRBV5-1 | . | TGCGCCAGCAGCTTCCCTAGCGACACCGGGGAGCTGTTTTTT | CASSFPSDTGELFF
TRBJ1-3 | TRBD1 | TRBV7-8 | once | TGTGCCAGCAGCTTAGTGGGACAGGGGGCGGGAAACACCATATATTTT | CASSLVGQGAGNTIYF
TRBJ1-2 | TRBD1 | TRBV30 | . | TGTGCCTGGAGTGTGCCAGGGGGCTACTATGGCTACACCTTC | CAWSVPGGYYGYTF
TRBJ2-1 | TRBD2 | TRBV10-1 | once | TGCGCCAGCAGTCCCAGCGGGGGGCTGTACAATGAGCAGTTCTTC | CASSPSGGLYNEQFF
TRBJ1-6 | TRBD1 | TRBV27 | few | TGTGCCAGCGGACAGGGCTATAATTCACCCCTCCACTTT | CASGQGYNSPLHF
TRBJ2-7 | . | TRBV24-1 | . | TGTGCCACCAGTCCAACATGGTCCTACGAGCAGTACTTC | CATSPTWSYEQYF
TRBJ2-1 | . | TRBV3-1/TRBV3-2 | . | TGTGCCAGCAGCCAAGGGCGCGGGACTGAGCAGTTCTTC | CASSQGRGTEQFF
TRBJ1-6 | . | TRBV9 | . | TGTGCCAGCAGCCCGTCCCAGGATTCACCCCTCCACTTT | CASSPSQDSPLHF
TRBJ2-3 | . | TRBV6-2/TRBV6-3 | . | TGTGCCAGCAGTTCTCCCCCGGGGTTTGGCGGGCCTACAGATACGCAGTATTTT | CASSSPPGFGGPTDTQYF
TRBJ2-1 | . | TRBV11-2 | . | TGTGCCAGCAGCTTAGAATATGCGGCGGGACGGCAGGGTGAGCAGTTCTTC | CASSLEYAAGRQGEQFF
TRBJ2-3 | TRBD2 | TRBV9 | . | TGTGCCAGCAGCGTCAGTGCGGGGGGCCTCACAGATACGCAGTATTTT | CASSVSAGGLTDTQYF
TRBJ1-5 | . | TRBV2 | . | TGTGCCAGCAGACAGGACGTTAGCAATCAGCCCCAGCATTTT | CASRQDVSNQPQHF
TRBJ2-7 | TRBD1 | TRBV13 | . | TGTGCCAGCAGCTTAGATGGGACAGGCTACGAGCAGTACTTC | CASSLDGTGYEQYF
TRBJ1-6 | TRBD1 | TRBV6-6 | . | TGTGCCAGCAGTCTGACAGGGGTAATAGGGACCTCCTATAATTCACCCCTCCACTTT | CASSLTGVIGTSYNSPLHF
TRBJ1-1 | . | TRBV4-1 | . | TGCGCCAGCAGCCCAGGGTCGTTGAGCCTGAACACTGAAGCTTTCTTT | CASSPGSLSLNTEAFF
TRBJ2-7 | . | TRBV7-9 | . | TGTGCCAGCAGCTTAGCAGGGGTCGACTACGAGCAGTACTTC | CASSLAGVDYEQYF
TRBJ1-5 | TRBD1 | TRBV7-8 | . | TGTGCCAGCAGCTTAATGGGACAGGGGTCGGGCAATCAGCCCCAGCATTTT | CASSLMGQGSGNQPQHF
TRBJ2-2 | TRBD2 | TRBV3-1/TRBV3-2 | . | TGTGCCAGCAGCCAATTCGGTGGCGGGGGGTCAACCGGGGAGCTGTTTTTT | CASSQFGGGGSTGELFF
TRBJ1-2 | . | TRBV7-2 | . | TGTGCCAGCAGCTTAGCCTGGCAGGGTAAGGGCTACACCTTC | CASSLAWQGKGYTF
TRBJ1-4 | . | TRBV3-1/TRBV3-2 | . | TGTGCCAGCAGCCATGCCCCGCGCCCTAATGAAAAACTGTTTTTT | CASSHAPRPNEKLFF
TRBJ1-5 | . | TRBV28 | . | TGTGCCAGCAGTACGTGGACAGAGAATCAGCCCCAGCATTTT | CASSTWTENQPQHF
TRBJ2-7 | TRBD2 | TRBV2 | . | TGTGCCAGCAGTGAGCGGGGGACGATCTACGAGCAGTACTTC | CASSERGTIYEQYF
TRBJ2-7 | TRBD2 | TRBV7-2 | . | TGTGCCAGCAGCTCGGGACTAGCGGGGGCCTACGAGCAGTACTTC | CASSSGLAGAYEQYF
TRBJ2-7 | . | TRBV25-1 | . | TGTGCCAGCAGTGGTTCCGGTACCTACGAGCAGTACTTC | CASSGSGTYEQYF